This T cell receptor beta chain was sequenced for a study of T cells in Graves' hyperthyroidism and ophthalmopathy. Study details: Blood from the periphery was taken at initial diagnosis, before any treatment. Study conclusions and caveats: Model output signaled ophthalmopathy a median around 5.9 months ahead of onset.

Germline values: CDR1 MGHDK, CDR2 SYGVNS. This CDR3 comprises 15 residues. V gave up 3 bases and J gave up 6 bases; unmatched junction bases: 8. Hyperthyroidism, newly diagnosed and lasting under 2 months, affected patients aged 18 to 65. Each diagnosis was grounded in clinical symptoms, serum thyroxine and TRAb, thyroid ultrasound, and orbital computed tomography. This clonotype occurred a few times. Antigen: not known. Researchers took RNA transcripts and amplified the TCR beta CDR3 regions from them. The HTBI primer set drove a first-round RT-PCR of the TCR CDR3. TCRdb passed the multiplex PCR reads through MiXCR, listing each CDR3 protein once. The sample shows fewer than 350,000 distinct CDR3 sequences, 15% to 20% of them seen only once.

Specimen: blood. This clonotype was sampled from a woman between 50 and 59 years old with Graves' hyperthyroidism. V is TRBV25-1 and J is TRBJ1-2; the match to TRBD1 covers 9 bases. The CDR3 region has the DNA TGTGCCAGCAGTGACTCCCCTGACAGGGGGGATGGCTACACCTTC. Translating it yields CASSDSPDRGDGYTF.